The 17 T cell receptor beta chains reported below all come from one sample, sequenced in a study of monozygotic twins with inflammatory bowel disease. Reprocessing the 5' RACE reads, TCRdb reports a single entry for every CDR3 protein and omits DNA. The table for this sample gives some 450,000 distinct CDR3 sequences. Sample: blood. These receptors were collected from a human donor with ulcerative colitis or Crohn's disease, or a healthy co-twin of an affected twin (not recorded which).

The J gene is TRBJ1-5, the V gene TRBV3-1; no DNA is available, so the TRBD1 call from TCRdb remains unchecked. CDR3 length: 15 residues. Germline V CDR1 and CDR2: LGHDT, YNNKEL (reference sequence). The chain's CDR3 is CASSQTGDSNQPQHF.

V usage is TRBV20-1 and J usage is TRBJ1-3. The length of the CDR3 is 12 residues. Germline V gene sequence: CDR1 DFQATT, CDR2 SNEGSKA (reference sequence). CDR3 amino acids: CSARREGNTIYF.

The chain couples TRBV14 to TRBJ2-6; the TRBD1 assignment by TCRdb is unverifiable without DNA. The CDR3 is made up of 14 amino acids. Germline assignment: CDR1 SGHDN and CDR2 FVKESK. The CDR3 reads CASSRGIGANVLTF. The full variable domain, with the rest looked up from reference TRBV14 and TRBJ2-6, is EAGVTQFPSHSVIEKGQTVTLRCDPISGHDNLYWYRRVMGKEIKFLLHFVKESKQDESGMPNNRFLAERTGGTYSTLKVQPAELEDSGVYFCASSRGIGANVLTFGAGSRLTVL.

The chain uses TRBV7-9 and TRBJ2-7; TCRdb picks TRBD1, but there is no DNA to check that call. Per the germline V gene, CDR1 is SEHNR and CDR2 is FQNEAQ (reference sequence). The CDR3 runs 13 residues. CDR3 in amino acids: CASSFGAGNEQYF.

The V and J genes are TRBV5-6 and TRBJ1-5; TCRdb's D call of TRBD1 is untestable without DNA. This CDR3 has 14 residues. Germline CDR1 reads SGHDT; CDR2 reads YYEEEE. The chain's CDR3 is CASSLGGGRQPQHF.

The chain joins TRBV27 to TRBJ2-6. Germline CDR1 and CDR2: MNHEY and SMNVEV (reference sequence). The CDR3 loop spans 13 amino acids. CDR3 region: CASSPRSANVLTF. Supplemented by reference TRBV27 and TRBJ2-6, the full variable domain reads EAQVTQNPRYLITVTGKKLTVTCSQNMNHEYMSWYRQDPGLGLRQIYYSMNVEVTDKGDVPEGYKVSRKEKRNFPLILESPSPNQTSLYFCASSPRSANVLTFGAGSRLTVL.

The gene calls are TRBV6-1 and TRBJ2-1; the D gene TCRdb calls, TRBD2, cannot be checked with no DNA. Germline V gene sequence: CDR1 MNHNS, CDR2 SASEGT. This CDR3 is 15 amino acids long. The CDR3 here is CASSRLAGDTDEQFF.

This sequence joins TRBV18 and TRBJ1-2; TCRdb picks TRBD1, but there is no DNA to check that call. The CDR3 covers 15 residues. Germline values: CDR1 KGHSH, CDR2 LQKENI. This CDR3 reads CASSQGSTGGDGYTF.

The V gene is TRBV19, the J gene TRBJ2-3. CDR1 is LNHDA and CDR2 is SQIVND in the germline V gene (reference sequence). There are 15 residues in the CDR3. Here the CDR3 reads CASSIKEGSTDTQYF.

The V and J genes are TRBV3-1 and TRBJ2-1. The germline V gene has CDR1 LGHDT and CDR2 YNNKEL (reference sequence). The CDR3 has 13 amino acids. CDR3: CASSLGQLGEQFF.

This chain links TRBV4-3 with TRBJ2-3; without DNA, the TCRdb call of TRBD2 cannot be checked. CDR3 length: 16 amino acids. The germline V gene has CDR1 LGHNA and CDR2 YSLEER. The CDR3 region is CASSQGMAGSTDTQYF.

The rearrangement links TRBV5-1 to TRBJ1-1; absent DNA, TCRdb's TRBD1 call cannot be checked. The CDR3 covers 17 residues. Germline values: CDR1 SGHRS, CDR2 YFSETQ. CDR3 residues: CASSPFLAGEWYTEAFF.

The chain links TRBV25-1 to TRBJ2-5; absent DNA, TCRdb's TRBD2 call cannot be checked. Germline CDR1 and CDR2: MGHDK and SYGVNS. This CDR3 has 20 residues. CDR3 in amino acids: CASSWARGGGTSGMWETQYF. The whole variable domain, filled in from reference TRBV25-1 and TRBJ2-5, reads EADIYQTPRYLVIGTGKKITLECSQTMGHDKMYWYQQDPGMELHLIHYSYGVNSTEKGDLSSESTVSRIRTEHFPLTLESARPSHTSQYLCASSWARGGGTSGMWETQYFGPGTRLLVL.

The chain recombines TRBV29-1 with TRBJ1-1. Germline V CDR1 and CDR2: SQVTM, ANQGSEA. CDR3 size: 13 residues. This CDR3 reads CSVEETSNTEAFF.

The chain joins TRBV11-2 to TRBJ2-5; absent DNA, TCRdb's TRBD1 call cannot be checked. The V gene's germline CDR1 is SGHAT and CDR2 FQNNGV. The CDR3 length is 13 residues. This CDR3 reads CASSSRREETQYF.

The J gene is TRBJ2-1, the V gene TRBV6-4; the D gene TCRdb calls, TRBD1, cannot be checked with no DNA. This CDR3 contains 12 residues. Germline loops: CDR1 MRHNA, CDR2 SNTAGT. The CDR3 loop is CASSETGARQFF.

The chain is built from TRBV7-3 and TRBJ1-1; TCRdb picks TRBD1, but there is no DNA to check that call. The CDR3 spans 14 residues. Germline values: CDR1 SGHTA, CDR2 FQGTGA. The CDR3 here is CASSPSGHYTEAFF.